These T cell receptor beta chains were read from a single sample in a study of blood T cell repertoires in COVID-19. Generated by immunoSEQ multiplex PCR, the TCRdb table keeps only in-frame clones and is missing some. Altogether over 300,000 clones are present, almost 90% being singletons, with the ten largest covering 5% to 8.5%. The sequencing sample was made of peripheral blood. Source of these receptors: a man aged 18 to 35 with active or convalescent COVID-19. Both conserved end residues are part of each CDR3. A D gene is named only where the DNA matches it firmly. Size values are once, few and many counts, or a class for expanded clones, and some rows have none.

J gene,D gene,V gene,clone size,CDR3 protein,CDR3 DNA
TRBJ2-3,TRBD2,TRBV5-1,many,CASSSSSGRADTQYF,TGCGCCAGCAGCTCCTCTAGCGGGAGAGCAGATACGCAGTATTTT
TRBJ1-3,TRBD1,TRBV6-5,NA,CASISDRGSGNTIYF,TGTGCCAGCATTTCGGACAGGGGCTCTGGAAACACCATATATTTT
TRBJ1-6,NA,TRBV27,NA,CASSSAGNSYNSPLHF,TGTGCCAGCAGTTCCGCCGGGAACTCCTATAATTCACCCCTCCACTTT
TRBJ2-6,TRBD2,TRBV7-8,NA,CASSLRGSGGPGANVLTF,TGTGCCAGCAGCTTACGGGGTAGCGGGGGCCCTGGGGCCAACGTGCTGACTTTC
TRBJ1-6,NA,TRBV4-1,NA,CASSQGRNSPLHF,TGCGCCAGCAGCCAGGGCAGGAATTCACCCCTCCACTTT
TRBJ2-2,NA,TRBV4-2,NA,CASSQATEFSGELFF,TGTGCCAGCAGCCAGGCTACGGAGTTCTCAGGGGAGCTGTTTTTT
TRBJ1-2,NA,TRBV28,NA,CASSLQSKGYTF,TGTGCCAGCAGTTTACAATCCAAAGGCTACACCTTC
TRBJ1-2,NA,TRBV6-6,NA,CASSYSVLSNYGYTF,TGTGCCAGCAGTTACTCGGTACTATCTAACTATGGCTACACCTTC
TRBJ2-4,TRBD1,TRBV28,once,CASRDRDKNIQYF,TGTGCCAGCAGGGACAGGGACAAAAACATTCAGTACTTC
TRBJ1-1,TRBD1,TRBV18,NA,CASLRQGSNTEAFF,TGTGCCAGCTTACGACAGGGTTCGAACACTGAAGCTTTCTTT
TRBJ2-1,TRBD2,TRBV27,NA,CASKQLAGVGVDEQFF,TGTGCCAGCAAACAACTAGCGGGAGTTGGGGTTGATGAGCAGTTCTTC
TRBJ1-2,NA,TRBV28,NA,CASSLRQGHGYTF,TGTGCCAGCAGTTTAAGGCAGGGTCATGGCTACACCTTC
TRBJ1-5,NA,TRBV6-2/TRBV6-3,NA,CASSSLGSINQPQHF,TGTGCCAGCAGTTCCTTAGGTAGCATTAATCAGCCCCAGCATTTT
TRBJ2-2,TRBD1,TRBV7-2,few,CASSSRRDRVPLAGELFF,TGTGCCAGCAGCTCTCGCCGGGACAGGGTTCCATTAGCCGGGGAGCTGTTTTTT
TRBJ1-2,NA,TRBV7-2,NA,CASSSPKAGDSYGYTF,TGTGCCAGCAGCTCACCAAAAGCAGGGGATAGCTATGGCTACACCTTC
TRBJ2-5,NA,TRBV7-8,NA,CASSLRGSLYQETQYF,TGTGCCAGCAGCTTAAGGGGGAGCCTGTACCAAGAGACCCAGTACTTC
TRBJ2-5,NA,TRBV4-1,NA,CASSQDGGAFGSETQYF,TGCGCCAGCAGCCAAGATGGTGGGGCATTCGGGAGCGAGACCCAGTACTTC
TRBJ2-6,TRBD1,TRBV6-4,once,CASSDSTGKELRGANVLTF,TGTGCCAGCAGTGACTCGACAGGGAAAGAACTGCGTGGGGCCAACGTGCTGACTTTC
TRBJ1-1,NA,TRBV28,NA,CASSRGGSTEAFF,TGTGCCAGCTCGCGGGGTGGGAGCACTGAAGCTTTCTTT
TRBJ2-5,NA,TRBV9,NA,CASSPGEWGGGQETQYF,TGTGCCAGCAGCCCCGGGGAGTGGGGAGGGGGCCAAGAGACCCAGTACTTC
TRBJ1-6,TRBD1,TRBV7-2,NA,CASSSHRQGRNSPLHF,TGTGCCAGCAGCTCCCACCGACAGGGCCGTAATTCACCCCTCCACTTT
TRBJ2-5,NA,TRBV6-2/TRBV6-3,NA,CASSNTVEETQYF,TGTGCCAGCAGCAACACGGTGGAGGAGACCCAGTACTTC
TRBJ2-7,NA,TRBV27,NA,CASSIKRVSSYEQYF,TGTGCCAGCAGTATTAAGCGGGTAAGCTCCTACGAGCAGTACTTC
TRBJ2-5,TRBD1,TRBV7-9,NA,CASSYQQGHQETQYF,TGTGCCAGCAGCTACCAACAGGGGCATCAAGAGACCCAGTACTTC
TRBJ2-1,NA,TRBV6-5,NA,CASRDTYNEQFF,TGTGCCAGCAGGGACACCTACAATGAGCAGTTCTTC
TRBJ2-7,TRBD1,TRBV6-6,NA,CASSPQNRGPSSYEQYF,TGTGCCAGCAGTCCCCAAAACAGGGGCCCGAGCTCCTACGAGCAGTACTTC
TRBJ1-1,NA,TRBV9,once,CASSSEAGGTEAFF,TGTGCCAGCAGCTCCGAGGCCGGCGGGACTGAAGCTTTCTTT
TRBJ1-6,TRBD1,TRBV28,NA,CASSGPGQGNSPLHF,TGTGCCAGCAGTGGACCGGGACAGGGTAATTCACCCCTCCACTTT
TRBJ2-3,NA,TRBV6-4,NA,CASSVTGGGTDTQYF,TGTGCCAGCAGCGTTACAGGGGGGGGCACAGATACGCAGTATTTT
TRBJ1-3,NA,TRBV6-1,NA,CASTIQRNGNTIYF,TGTGCCAGCACCATACAGAGAAATGGAAACACCATATATTTT
TRBJ2-1,NA,TRBV18,NA,CASSPASQFNGEQFF,TGTGCCAGCTCACCGGCTAGCCAGTTCAATGGTGAGCAGTTCTTC
TRBJ2-7,TRBD1,TRBV19,NA,CASSRGQGATYEQYF,TGTGCCAGTAGTAGGGGACAGGGGGCGACCTACGAGCAGTACTTC
TRBJ2-1,TRBD2,TRBV15,few,CATSRGIAGDGEQFF,TGTGCCACCAGCAGAGGAATAGCGGGAGATGGTGAGCAGTTCTTC
TRBJ1-5,NA,TRBV19,NA,CASSTGGVGQPQHF,TGTGCCAGTAGTACCGGGGGAGTGGGGCAGCCCCAGCATTTT
TRBJ2-1,TRBD2,TRBV19,few,CASQSGAASGVEQFF,TGTGCCAGTCAGAGCGGGGCCGCCTCGGGCGTTGAGCAGTTCTTC
TRBJ2-7,NA,TRBV4-3,NA,CASSQDLGQSSYEQYF,TGCGCCAGCAGCCAAGATCTCGGACAGAGTTCCTACGAGCAGTACTTC
TRBJ1-3,NA,TRBV11-2,once,CASSTRGAGGTIYF,TGTGCCAGCAGCACTCGCGGGGCCGGGGGCACCATATATTTT
TRBJ1-1,NA,TRBV7-9,NA,CASSFAVNTEAFF,TGTGCCAGCAGCTTTGCAGTAAACACTGAAGCTTTCTTT
TRBJ1-5,NA,TRBV9,NA,CASSVGDTHQPQHF,TGTGCCAGCAGCGTAGGGGACACCCACCAGCCCCAGCATTTT
TRBJ2-7,TRBD1,TRBV7-2,NA,CASSGNRGRGSEQYF,TGTGCCAGCAGCGGAAACAGGGGGCGAGGCTCCGAGCAGTACTTC
TRBJ1-2,TRBD1,TRBV29-1,NA,CSLTGVNGYTF,TGCAGCCTTACAGGGGTTAATGGCTACACCTTC
TRBJ2-3,TRBD2,TRBV11-2,NA,CASKPRVAGGTDTQYF,TGTGCCAGCAAACCCCGGGTAGCGGGGGGCACAGATACGCAGTATTTT
TRBJ1-1,TRBD1,TRBV28,NA,CASRTQGVGNTEAFF,TGTGCCAGCAGAACACAGGGGGTAGGAAACACTGAAGCTTTCTTT
TRBJ2-5,NA,TRBV7-2,NA,CASSLDRAIKTQYF,TGTGCCAGCAGCTTAGACAGGGCTATAAAGACCCAGTACTTC
TRBJ1-5,NA,TRBV4-1,NA,CASSQALNQPQHF,TGCGCCAGCAGCCAAGCACTCAATCAGCCCCAGCATTTT
TRBJ1-5,NA,TRBV19,NA,CASSPRLVQWSTVQNRQPQHF,TGTGCCAGTAGTCCCCGCCTGGTACAGTGGTCCACCGTTCAAAATAGGCAGCCCCAGCATTTT
TRBJ1-3,NA,TRBV2,once,CASSTGGISGNTIYF,TGTGCCAGCAGTACAGGAGGGATCTCTGGAAACACCATATATTTT
TRBJ1-1,TRBD1,TRBV7-9,once,CASSSGTGNTEAFF,TGTGCCAGCAGCTCGGGGACAGGGAACACTGAAGCTTTCTTT
TRBJ2-3,TRBD2,TRBV19,NA,CASSIDTKRLAKGYTQYF,TGTGCCAGTAGTATAGACACCAAAAGACTAGCCAAGGGATATACGCAGTATTTT
TRBJ2-2,NA,TRBV7-6,NA,CASSLGTLPTGELFF,TGTGCCAGCAGCTTAGGGACACTGCCCACCGGGGAGCTGTTTTTT
TRBJ2-7,TRBD1,TRBV11-3,few,CASSAPGQGDEQYF,TGTGCCAGCAGCGCCCCGGGACAGGGCGACGAGCAGTACTTC
TRBJ2-2,TRBD2,TRBV24-1,NA,CATGGTSGIPANTGELFF,TGTGCCACCGGGGGGACTAGCGGGATCCCCGCGAACACCGGGGAGCTGTTTTTT
TRBJ1-4,NA,TRBV5-6,NA,CASSLAYGQKNEKLFF,TGTGCCAGCAGCTTGGCCTATGGGCAGAAGAATGAAAAACTGTTTTTT
TRBJ2-1,NA,TRBV4-3,NA,CASSQERSGYNEQFF,TGCGCCAGCAGCCAAGAAAGGAGCGGGTACAATGAGCAGTTCTTC
TRBJ1-1,NA,TRBV5-8,NA,CASSFSGQTNTEAFF,TGTGCCAGCAGCTTCTCAGGACAGACGAACACTGAAGCTTTCTTT
TRBJ2-5,NA,TRBV9,NA,CASSPHGWPEETQYF,TGTGCCAGCAGCCCCCACGGGTGGCCAGAAGAGACCCAGTACTTC
TRBJ2-1,NA,TRBV5-4,NA,CASTPGLSSYNEQFF,TGTGCCAGCACCCCGGGACTTAGCTCCTACAATGAGCAGTTCTTC